This passage covers 21 T cell receptor beta chains from one sample sequenced in a study of beta chain features in type 1 diabetes. Study-wide points: Among patients with Type 1 diabetes, TCRB CDR3s were moderately but significantly shorter in every one of the four CD4+ subsets.

What was sequenced were expressed TCRB transcripts, since all of the isolated RNA had been reverse transcribed. Using immunoSEQ multiplex PCR, the repertoire was profiled, and TCRdb retains in-frame clones only, with some absent. The table records a few hundred thousand clones, roughly 17% of them present only once. These receptors have no identified antigens. The sequenced sample consisted of naive CD4+ T cells from blood. These receptors were taken from a man aged 30-40 years with type 1 diabetes.

This clone appeared a few times. The CDR3 loop is CASSISLANNEQFF. The CDR3 nucleotides are TGTGCCAGTAGTATCAGTCTAGCCAACAATGAGCAGTTCTTC. The chain recombines TRBV19 with TRBJ2-1; D perhaps matches TRBD2 (5 bases). The germline V gene encodes CDR1 LNHDA and CDR2 SQIVND (reference sequence). V dropped 3 bases and J dropped 5 bases, with 11 bases sitting between them. The CDR3 consists of 14 residues. The whole variable domain, remainder taken from reference TRBV19 and TRBJ2-1, is DGGITQSPKYLFRKEGQNVTLSCEQNLNHDAMYWYRQDPGQGLRLIYYSQIVNDFQKGDIAEGYSVSREKKESFPLTVTSAQKNPTAFYLCASSISLANNEQFFGPGTRLTVL.

This chain links TRBV9 with TRBJ2-7, with D hard to call. Germline assignment: CDR1 SGDLS and CDR2 YYNGEE. V lost 3 bases and J 4 bases, leaving 20 bases between the germline ends. The CDR3 consists of 16 residues. CDR3 loop: CASSAYGRPTHYEQYF. As DNA, the CDR3 is TGTGCCAGCAGCGCCTACGGACGCCCCACTCATTACGAGCAGTACTTC.

As concerns this clone: In the same sample, other DNA sequences code for this CDR3. The J gene is TRBJ2-5, the V gene TRBV25-1, with unresolved D. The CDR3 extends over 11 amino acids. V lost 3 bases and J 5 bases, leaving 4 bases between the germline ends. In germline, CDR1 is MGHDK, CDR2 SYGVNS. The CDR3 DNA sequence: TGTGCCAGCAGTGATAGGGAGACCCAGTACTTC. Protein product: CASSDRETQYF.

Notes on this clone: The germline gene is not matched at one end of the junction; a read error may be the cause. The chain has TRBV29-1 and TRBJ2-2; D is uncertain. This CDR3 comprises 12 residues. Germline CDR1 reads SQVTM; CDR2 reads ANQGSEA. The CDR3 sequence is CSVDKNTEELFF. CDR3 in DNA: TGCAGCGTTGACAAAAACACCGAGGAGCTGTTTTTT.

This clone turned up a few times. The chain recombines TRBV7-9 with TRBJ2-7; 7 bases map to TRBD1. Germline V lookup: CDR1 SEHNR, CDR2 FQNEAQ (reference sequence). This CDR3 has 15 residues. Trimming at V came to 5 bases and at J to 2 bases, leaving 9 bases not matched to a gene. CDR3 nucleotide sequence: TGTGCCAGCAGCCCCGGAGACAGGGCCCCCTACGAGCAGTACTTC. Protein product: CASSPGDRAPYEQYF. The full variable domain, its missing parts supplied by reference TRBV7-9 and TRBJ2-7, is DTGVSQNPRHKITKRGQNVTFRCDPISEHNRLYWYRQTLGQGPEFLTYFQNEAQLEKSRLLSDRFSAERPKGSFSTLEIQRTEQGDSAMYLCASSPGDRAPYEQYFGPGTRLTVT.

This clone turned up a few times. V usage is TRBV4-1 and J usage is TRBJ2-1, with 13 bases lining up with TRBD2. The CDR3 extends over 15 amino acids. Germline V gene lookup returns CDR1 MGHRA and CDR2 YSYEKL. The V segment lost 4 bases and the J segment 5 bases; nucleotides outside the gene matches: 2. The CDR3: CASSRGTSGNNEQFF. The CDR3 DNA is TGCGCCAGCAGCCGGGGGACTAGCGGGAACAATGAGCAGTTCTTC.

The V and J genes are TRBV9 and TRBJ1-3, with unresolved D. This CDR3 region has 17 residues. V was shortened by 0 bases and J by 0 bases, with 13 bases between the two germline ends. CDR1 is SGDLS and CDR2 is YYNGEE in the germline V gene. In DNA, the CDR3 is TGTGCCAGCAGCGTAGACCCCGGACCGCTCTCTGGAAACACCATATATTTT. Protein product: CASSVDPGPLSGNTIYF.

The J gene is TRBJ2-7, the V gene TRBV7-2, with D possibly matching TRBD2 (5 bases). Germline V gene lookup returns CDR1 SGHTA and CDR2 FQGNSA. The CDR3 runs to 15 residues. The V and J ends lost 4 bases and 3 bases respectively, with 16 bases between them. The chain's CDR3 is CASSSNPGSNYEQYF. The CDR3 DNA reads as TGTGCCAGCAGCTCTAATCCGGGATCCAACTACGAGCAGTACTTC.

This clone was found a few times. The V call is TRBV14, the J call TRBJ1-1, with D hard to call. V shed 4 bases and J shed 1 base, with 16 bases lying between them. The CDR3 runs to 16 residues. CDR1 and CDR2 from the germline V gene are SGHDN and FVKESK. DNA of the CDR3: TGTGCCAGCAGCCCTGGGTACGGGCTTGGGAACACTGAAGCTTTCTTT. This gives the protein CASSPGYGLGNTEAFF.

This clone was recorded a few times. The chain couples TRBV7-9 to TRBJ1-1; D not certain. Trimming took 5 bases from V and 11 from J, leaving 15 bases between them. Germline V gives CDR1 SEHNR, CDR2 FQNEAQ (reference sequence). The CDR3 extends over 12 amino acids. The CDR3 nucleotides are TGTGCCAGCAGCCCCGGCGATGTGAGGGCTTTCTTT. This gives the protein CASSPGDVRAFF. Using reference TRBV7-9 and TRBJ1-1 for the parts outside the CDR3, the full variable domain is DTGVSQNPRHKITKRGQNVTFRCDPISEHNRLYWYRQTLGQGPEFLTYFQNEAQLEKSRLLSDRFSAERPKGSFSTLEIQRTEQGDSAMYLCASSPGDVRAFFGQGTRLTVV.

This clone has a handful of counts. The rearrangement uses TRBV14 and TRBJ2-7; TRBD2 is a possible D gene (6 bases). Germline-derived CDR1 and CDR2 are SGHDN and FVKESK. The V and J ends lost 4 bases and 5 bases respectively, with 15 bases between them. The CDR3 consists of 14 residues. The CDR3 spells CASSLSKAGNEQYF. CDR3 DNA sequence: TGTGCCAGCAGCCTCTCCAAGGCGGGGAACGAGCAGTACTTC.

The sample holds a few counts of this clone. J is TRBJ2-2 and V is TRBV29-1; weak D call: TRBD1 (5 bases). Trimming left V 2 bases short and J 3 bases short, with 7 bases between. CDR1 and CDR2 from the germline V gene are SQVTM and ANQGSEA. CDR3 length: 13 residues. The CDR3 reads CSVEKGHTGELFF. CDR3 nucleotides: TGCAGCGTTGAAAAGGGGCACACCGGGGAGCTGTTTTTT.

This clone was seen only a few times. Germline and junction disagree at one end, which may indicate a read error. This chain links TRBV28 with TRBJ2-7; the D gene could be TRBD1 or TRBD2 (5 bases each). The CDR3 totals 12 residues. CDR1 and CDR2 from the germline V gene are MDHEN and SYDVKM. CDR3: CASSPRTGTENF. CDR3 nucleotide sequence: TGTGCCAGCAGCCCCCGTACCGGGACGGAAAACTTC.

This clone showed up just a few times. V usage is TRBV5-1 and J usage is TRBJ2-7; TRBD2 aligns across 9 bases. The germline gives CDR1 SGHRS, CDR2 YFSETQ. This CDR3 is 15 amino acids long. With 2 bases clipped from V and 6 bases from J, the junction kept 9 bases outside the gene matches. The CDR3 DNA sequence: TGCGCCAGCAGCTTCGAGTTAGCGGGAGAGGGCGAGCAGTACTTC. Encoded protein: CASSFELAGEGEQYF. The complete variable domain, with remaining parts taken from reference TRBV5-1 and TRBJ2-7, reads KAGVTQTPRYLIKTRGQQVTLSCSPISGHRSVSWYQQTPGQGLQFLFEYFSETQRNKGNFPGRFSGRQFSNSRSEMNVSTLELGDSALYLCASSFELAGEGEQYFGPGTRLTVT.

The genes are TRBV9 and TRBJ2-2; D unclear. Looked up from germline, CDR1 is SGDLS and CDR2 is YYNGEE. This CDR3 contains 14 residues. Trimming cost V 0 bases and J 5 bases, with 8 bases left between them. The CDR3, as DNA: TGTGCCAGCAGCGTAGCAAGCTTTACCGGGGAGCTGTTTTTT. Protein product: CASSVASFTGELFF. Full variable domain (outside the CDR3, taken from reference TRBV9 and TRBJ2-2): DSGVTQTPKHLITATGQRVTLRCSPRSGDLSVYWYQQSLDQGLQFLIQYYNGEERAKGNILERFSAQQFPDLHSELNLSSLELGDSALYFCASSVASFTGELFFGEGSRLTVL.

This sequence joins TRBV5-1 and TRBJ1-1; perhaps TRBD1 as D (6 bases). This CDR3 is built from 12 residues. Germline V gene sequence: CDR1 SGHRS, CDR2 YFSETQ. Trimming left V 0 bases short and J 9 bases short, with 9 bases between. For the CDR3, the DNA is TGCGCCAGCAGCTTGGACAGGGTGAAAGCTTTCTTT. Its translation is CASSLDRVKAFF. The full variable domain, completed using reference TRBV5-1 and TRBJ1-1, is KAGVTQTPRYLIKTRGQQVTLSCSPISGHRSVSWYQQTPGQGLQFLFEYFSETQRNKGNFPGRFSGRQFSNSRSEMNVSTLELGDSALYLCASSLDRVKAFFGQGTRLTVV.

V gene TRBV6-5 combines with J gene TRBJ2-5; a weak D match, TRBD1 (6 bases). The CDR3 sequence is 15 residues long. CDR1 and CDR2 (germline): MNHEY, SVGAGI. Trimming cost V 0 bases and J 5 bases, with 13 bases left between them. CDR3 coding DNA: TGTGCCAGCAGTTACTCTGGGCAGGGGCCCGAGACCCAGTACTTC. Translation gives CASSYSGQGPETQYF.

The CDR3: CAWSVGINYGYTF. CDR3 nucleotide sequence: TGTGCCTGGAGTGTTGGGATTAACTATGGCTACACCTTC. The chain links TRBV30 to TRBJ1-2; D gene unclear. This CDR3 has 13 amino acids. Per germline, CDR1 GTSNPN and CDR2 SVGIG (reference sequence). V was clipped by 0 bases and J by 1 base, with 6 bases between them.

This clone was recorded a few times. Here the CDR3 reads CASRDNSYEQYF. As DNA, the CDR3 is TGCGCCAGCCGGGACAACTCCTACGAGCAGTACTTC. V usage is TRBV5-1 and J usage is TRBJ2-7, with D perhaps TRBD1 (6 bases). The CDR3 sequence is 12 residues long. Germline assignment: CDR1 SGHRS and CDR2 YFSETQ. V dropped 7 bases and J dropped 0 bases, with 8 bases sitting between them. Combining the CDR3 with reference TRBV5-1 and TRBJ2-7 gives the whole variable domain KAGVTQTPRYLIKTRGQQVTLSCSPISGHRSVSWYQQTPGQGLQFLFEYFSETQRNKGNFPGRFSGRQFSNSRSEMNVSTLELGDSALYLCASRDNSYEQYFGPGTRLTVT.

The rearrangement joins TRBV2 to TRBJ2-3; D remains unclear. The germline V gene has CDR1 SNHLY and CDR2 FYNNEI. Trimming pared 7 bases from V and 2 bases from J, leaving 13 bases between. This CDR3 is built from 14 residues. CDR3 residues: CASIPSEATDTQYF. For the CDR3, the DNA is TGTGCCAGCATACCGTCAGAAGCCACAGATACGCAGTATTTT.

The genes are TRBV25-1 and TRBJ1-1; D is unclear. Germline V lookup: CDR1 MGHDK, CDR2 SYGVNS. Between the trimmed V and J ends, which lost 3 bases and 3 bases, there was a span of 14 bases. CDR3 size: 15 residues. CDR3 nucleotides: TGTGCCAGCAGTGACCCAAGGGTTGGGGACACTGAAGCTTTCTTT. As protein: CASSDPRVGDTEAFF.